A selection of T cell receptor beta chains follows, all from one sample in a study of CD8+ T cells in alopecia areata. Clones were read by immunoSEQ multiplex PCR, and TCRdb kept only the in-frame ones, dropping some. The table records 190,000 or so clones, roughly 60% of them present only once. Source: CD4+ T cells sorted from blood, taken at week 24, from a patient treated with tofacitinib. These receptors originate from a human donor with alopecia areata. CDR3s include the opening cysteine and the closing phenylalanine or tryptophan. The D gene is left open where the match is weak. Not every row has a clone size; where given, it reads once, few, many or a size class.

>TRBV9|NA|NA|TRBJ1-1
TGTGCCAGCATCCCGGGATTAGATGAAGCTTTCTTT
CASIPGLDEAFF
>TRBV15|NA|NA|TRBJ2-7
TGTGCCACCAGCAGAGATCCGGGCTACGAGCAGTACTTC
CATSRDPGYEQYF
>TRBV5-1|NA|NA|TRBJ1-2
TGCGCCAGCAGCTTGGGCGACTGGGAGTACTATGGCTACACCTTC
CASSLGDWEYYGYTF
>TRBV7-9|NA|NA|TRBJ2-4
TGTGCCAGCAGCTTTACCGAAGCCAAAAACATTCAGTACTTC
CASSFTEAKNIQYF
>TRBV29-1|NA|NA|TRBJ2-7
TGCAGCGTTAGTAAGGGGGTTCGAGCCTACGAGCAGTACTTC
CSVSKGVRAYEQYF
>TRBV5-1|NA|TRBD1|TRBJ1-1
TGCGCCAGCAGCACGAGGGGAGTGGACAGGGAAGCTTTCTTT
CASSTRGVDREAFF
>TRBV7-8|NA|TRBD1|TRBJ1-1
TGTGCCAGCAGCTCCAAGGACAGGGCGGATGAAGCTTTCTTT
CASSSKDRADEAFF
>TRBV30|NA|NA|TRBJ2-1
TGTGCCTGGAGTGTACTCAGGTACAATGAGCAGTTCTTC
CAWSVLRYNEQFF
>TRBV7-9|NA|NA|TRBJ1-2
TGTGCCAGCAGCTTTGAGGGCAGGGGCTATGGCTACACCTTC
CASSFEGRGYGYTF
>TRBV5-1|NA|NA|TRBJ1-4
TGCGCCAGCAGCGCAACCACCGGGACCGGCAGTGAAAAACTGTTTTTT
CASSATTGTGSEKLFF
>TRBV7-6|NA|TRBD1|TRBJ1-5
TGTGCCAGCAGCTCCAACAGGGGTCTCAATCAGCCCCAGCATTTT
CASSSNRGLNQPQHF
>TRBV6-5|NA|NA|TRBJ2-1
TGTGCCAGCAGTTACCACGCCGACAGGCCCTACAATGAGCAGTTCTTC
CASSYHADRPYNEQFF
>TRBV10-3|NA|NA|TRBJ2-3
TGTGCCATCAGTGAGTCTAGGGGTACGGGCACAGATACGCAGTATTTT
CAISESRGTGTDTQYF
>TRBV5-1|NA|TRBD1|TRBJ2-2
TGCGCCAGCAGTCTCAGCCCTCCAGGGGGTGGCACCGGGGAGCTGTTTTTT
CASSLSPPGGGTGELFF
>TRBV7-2|NA|NA|TRBJ1-1
TGTGCCAGCAGCTTAACAGGGATGAACACTGAAGCTTTCTTT
CASSLTGMNTEAFF
>TRBV7-6|few|TRBD2|TRBJ2-5
TGTGCCAGCAGCTATGGGACTAGCGGTCCGGGGGCCCAGTACTTC
CASSYGTSGPGAQYF
>TRBV28|NA|NA|TRBJ2-1
TGTGCCAGCAGTACCTCTGATGAGCAGTTCTTC
CASSTSDEQFF
>TRBV29-1|NA|NA|TRBJ1-3
TGCAGCGTTGAAGTCCCGAGCTCTGGAAACACCATATATTTT
CSVEVPSSGNTIYF
>TRBV27|NA|NA|TRBJ1-2
TGTGCCAGCAGTTTATTTTCAGGGTTTGGGAATGGCTACACCTTC
CASSLFSGFGNGYTF
>TRBV21-1|NA|NA|TRBJ1-5
TGTGCCAGCAGTTCAGGAACAGGGGGCTTTCAGCCCCAGCATTTT
CASSSGTGGFQPQHF
>TRBV9|few|TRBD2|TRBJ2-1
TGTGCCAGCAGCCCCAGTCCTAGCGGGGGGGCCGGTGAGCAGTTCTTC
CASSPSPSGGAGEQFF
>TRBV18|NA|NA|TRBJ2-3
TGTGCCAGCTCACCAGCCCCAGCTCCTGATACGCAGTATTTT
CASSPAPAPDTQYF
>TRBV19|few|NA|TRBJ1-1
TGTGCCAGTAGTATCGGCAGGAACACTGAAGCTTTCTTT
CASSIGRNTEAFF
>TRBV5-1|once|NA|TRBJ2-2
TGCGCCAGCAGCTTGGTGGCTCGCGACACCGGGGAGCTGTTTTTT
CASSLVARDTGELFF
>TRBV30|few|TRBD1|TRBJ2-2
TGTGCCTGGAGGCGGGGACAGGGAAACACCGGGGAGCTGTTTTTT
CAWRRGQGNTGELFF
>TRBV23-1|NA|NA|TRBJ2-6
TGCGCCAGCAGTGCCCGTGAGCTCGCTGGGGCCAACGTCCTGACTTTC
CASSARELAGANVLTF
>TRBV20-1|NA|NA|TRBJ2-1
TGCAGCCCCCTTCACAATGAGCAGTTCTTC
CSPLHNEQFF
>TRBV30|NA|NA|TRBJ2-5
TGTGCCTGGAGTGTACGCTGGAGTAGGGAGACCCAGTACTTC
CAWSVRWSRETQYF
>TRBV5-1|once|TRBD2|TRBJ2-5
TGCGCCAGCAGCTTGGTCCCAGCGGGGGGGCAAGAGACCCAGTACTTC
CASSLVPAGGQETQYF
>TRBV28|few|TRBD1|TRBJ2-7
TGTGCCAGCAGTTTGTTGTTGGGGACAGGGGCGCCCTACGAGCAGTACTTC
CASSLLLGTGAPYEQYF
>TRBV9|NA|TRBD2|TRBJ2-3
TGTGCCAGCAGCCCGGGACTAGCGGAGGACACAGATACGCAGTATTTT
CASSPGLAEDTDTQYF
>TRBV18|few|NA|TRBJ2-2
TGTGCCAGCTCGCATGTTGGGGCCACACCGGGCACCGGGGAGCTGTTTTTT
CASSHVGATPGTGELFF
>TRBV4-3|NA|NA|TRBJ2-4
TGCGCCAGCAGCCACCAAGTAACCAGGGCAGAAAACATTCAGTACTTC
CASSHQVTRAENIQYF
>TRBV2|NA|NA|TRBJ2-7
TGTGCCAGCTGTTCGGACAACTACGAGCAGTACTTC
CASCSDNYEQYF
>TRBV14|NA|NA|TRBJ2-3
TGTGCCAGCAGTGACAGCACAGATACGCAGTATTTT
CASSDSTDTQYF
>TRBV5-1|NA|NA|TRBJ2-2
TGCGCCAGCCTCTCGGACACCACGAACACCGGGGAGCTGTTTTTT
CASLSDTTNTGELFF
>TRBV30|NA|NA|TRBJ2-1
TGTGCCTGGAGTGCCCGGAGAGGCTCCTACAATGAGCAGTTCTTC
CAWSARRGSYNEQFF
>TRBV11-1|NA|NA|TRBJ2-1
TGTGCCAGCAGCTTATATCTCGACTCCTACAATGAGCAGTTCTTC
CASSLYLDSYNEQFF
>TRBV30|NA|NA|TRBJ1-1
TGTGCCTGCCTACCCTTAGGTGGGGGATCCAACACTGAAGCTTTCTTT
CACLPLGGGSNTEAFF
>TRBV2|NA|NA|TRBJ2-1
TGTGCCTCGGCGTACTACAATGAGCAGTTCTTC
CASAYYNEQFF
>TRBV11-2|NA|NA|TRBJ2-5
TGTGCCAGCAGCTTTTCCCGCGGGGAGACCCAGTACTTC
CASSFSRGETQYF
>TRBV30|once|NA|TRBJ1-2
TGTGCCTGGAACAGGGAGTCTAACTATGGCTACACCTTC
CAWNRESNYGYTF
>TRBV30|NA|NA|TRBJ1-3
TGTGCCTGGAGGGCTCAGGGGAGCTCTGGAAACACCATATATTTT
CAWRAQGSSGNTIYF
>TRBV7-2|NA|TRBD2|TRBJ2-1
TGTGCCAGCAGCTTAGTCGGGACTAGGGGTGAGCAGTTCTTC
CASSLVGTRGEQFF
>TRBV7-2|NA|TRBD1|TRBJ1-2
TGTGCCAGCAGCTCGGACAGGGGACTCATCACCCTCTATGGCTACACCTTC
CASSSDRGLITLYGYTF
>TRBV5-8|few|NA|TRBJ1-4
TGTGCCAGCAGCGCGGGAGAAGCGACTAATGAAAAACTGTTTTTT
CASSAGEATNEKLFF
>TRBV2|NA|NA|TRBJ1-2
TGTGCCAGCAGCGCCAGGACAGTCAACTATGGCTACACCTTC
CASSARTVNYGYTF